Below are 16 T cell receptor beta chains sequenced from a single sample in a study of a mutant IDH1 vaccine in newly diagnosed glioma. Described time point: baseline, week 1 (first vaccination visit). Treatment reported: pre-vaccination baseline after standard-of-care therapy. Clones were read by immunoSEQ multiplex PCR, and TCRdb kept only the in-frame ones, dropping some. Of roughly 38,000 clones listed, roughly 92% were seen once; the top ten hold 15% to 20%. The sample here was PBMCs, taken from a glioma patient treated with radiotherapy, temozolomide or both. These receptors originate from a young man with glioma.

This chain links TRBV6-1 with TRBJ1-1, with TRBD1 as a possible D gene (6 bases). This CDR3 has 13 amino acids. Germline V CDR1 and CDR2: MNHNS, SASEGT. Trimming stripped 4 bases from V and 3 bases from J, with 9 bases between. Here the CDR3 reads CASSAGGYTEAFF. DNA for the CDR3: TGTGCCAGCAGTGCCGGGGGCTACACTGAAGCTTTCTTT.

The V gene is TRBV7-6, the J gene TRBJ2-7, with 7 bases aligning to TRBD2. Germline trimming cut 1 base from V and 6 bases from J; bases unmatched to any gene: 9. CDR3 size: 15 residues. Germline V gene sequence: CDR1 SGHVS, CDR2 FNYEAQ. The CDR3 nucleotides are TGTGCCAGCAGCTTAGTCGCAGCGGGGATCTCCGAGCAGTACTTC. This codes for CASSLVAAGISEQYF.

This chain uses TRBV7-8 with TRBJ2-2, with unresolved D. This CDR3 is built from 14 residues. The germline CDR1 and CDR2 sequences are SGHVS and FQNEAQ. Trimming took off 1 base at V and 10 bases at J, with 13 bases between the two ends. This chain's CDR3 is CASSLGPLDEELFF. The CDR3 nucleotides are TGTGCCAGCAGCTTAGGCCCCCTCGACGAGGAGCTGTTTTTT.

This clone appeared a single time. This chain links TRBV6-6 with TRBJ1-5; tentatively, D is TRBD1 (6 bases). Trimming removed 6 bases from V and 4 bases from J, with 13 bases in between. From germline, CDR1 is MNHNY and CDR2 SVGAGI (reference sequence). CDR3 length: 14 residues. The CDR3 spells CASRLSGENQPQHF. The CDR3 bases are TGTGCCAGCAGACTCTCAGGGGAGAATCAGCCCCAGCATTTT.

This chain links TRBV5-6 with TRBJ2-7, with 7 bases lining up with TRBD1. With V trimmed by 4 bases and J by 0 bases, 10 bases remained unmatched. Germline V lookup: CDR1 SGHDT, CDR2 YYEEEE. The CDR3 length is 16 residues. The CDR3 here is CASSPLDRDPSYEQYF. In DNA, the CDR3 is TGTGCCAGCAGCCCCCTAGACAGGGACCCCTCCTACGAGCAGTACTTC.

The chain joins TRBV30 to TRBJ1-4; no clear D. The germline CDR1 and CDR2 sequences are GTSNPN and SVGIG (reference sequence). The CDR3 covers 14 residues. The V and J ends lost 3 bases and 0 bases respectively, with 8 bases between them. In DNA, the CDR3 is TGTGCCTGGAGCGCCGCTGCAACTAATGAAAAACTGTTTTTT. Amino acid sequence: CAWSAAATNEKLFF.

The J gene is TRBJ2-2, the V gene TRBV6-1; TRBD2 is a possible D gene (6 bases). There are 15 residues in the CDR3. Trimming pared 6 bases from V and 4 bases from J, leaving 15 bases between. The germline V gene has CDR1 MNHNS and CDR2 SASEGT. CDR3 sequence: CASRGFHGGTGELFF. As DNA, the CDR3 is TGTGCCAGCAGAGGGTTCCACGGGGGCACCGGGGAGCTGTTTTTT.

The chain is built from TRBV27 and TRBJ2-7; D uncertain. The CDR3 has 16 amino acids. The germline V gene has CDR1 MNHEY and CDR2 SMNVEV (reference sequence). V was cut by 5 bases and J by 3 bases, with 20 bases left in between. Written as DNA, the CDR3 is TGTGCCAGCAGTCCCGATGGTCTGTCCCCGTACTACGAGCAGTACTTC. It is translated as CASSPDGLSPYYEQYF.

This sequence joins TRBV7-2 and TRBJ2-7, with D possibly being TRBD1 (6 bases). Trimming took off 5 bases at V and 6 bases at J, with 17 bases between the two ends. Germline V gene lookup returns CDR1 SGHTA and CDR2 FQGNSA. The CDR3 sequence is 14 residues long. The CDR3 coding sequence is TGTGCCAGCAGCCTGATACAGGGTCGGCTCGAGCAGTACTTC. Translated, it gives CASSLIQGRLEQYF.

The chain combines TRBV28 with TRBJ1-2; 9 bases are shared with TRBD1. The ends lost 3 bases at V and 4 bases at J; junction bases unmatched: 6. Germline V gives CDR1 MDHEN, CDR2 SYDVKM. CDR3 length: 15 amino acids. The CDR3 region is CASSFGTGGIYGYTF. CDR3 sequence (DNA): TGTGCCAGCAGTTTTGGAACAGGGGGCATCTATGGCTACACCTTC.

The chain uses TRBV4-3 and TRBJ1-3; D gene uncertain. The V and J ends lost 0 bases and 0 bases respectively, with 18 bases between them. CDR3 length: 19 amino acids. From germline, CDR1 is LGHNA and CDR2 YSLEER. This CDR3 is CASSQDSLDRGSSGNTIYF. CDR3 in DNA: TGCGCCAGCAGCCAAGATAGTCTGGACCGTGGAAGCTCTGGAAACACCATATATTTT.

The chain combines TRBV25-1 with TRBJ1-1, with no clear D. CDR3 size: 15 residues. The germline CDR1 and CDR2 sequences are MGHDK and SYGVNS. Trimming pared 2 bases from V and 5 bases from J, leaving 15 bases between. The CDR3 region is CASSEDRGRGTEAFF. The CDR3 DNA sequence: TGTGCCAGCAGTGAAGATCGGGGTAGAGGAACTGAAGCTTTCTTT.

This rearrangement joins TRBV19 to TRBJ1-1, with a tentative D call TRBD1 (5 bases). Germline CDR1 is LNHDA and CDR2 is SQIVND (reference sequence). The CDR3 is 14 amino acids. With 7 bases removed from V and 2 bases from J, the gap between germline ends came to 14 bases. Here the CDR3 DNA reads TGTGCCAGTACTGTGGGGACGGTCAACACTGAAGCTTTCTTT. Residues: CASTVGTVNTEAFF.

The chain carries TRBV18 and TRBJ1-1; 9 bases fit TRBD1. Germline V gene lookup returns CDR1 KGHSH and CDR2 LQKENI. V shed 3 bases, J shed 0 bases, and the junction held 5 bases outside the gene matches. The CDR3 totals 16 residues. The CDR3 loop is CASSPGTGLMNTEAFF. In nucleotides, the CDR3 is TGTGCCAGCTCACCCGGGACAGGGCTAATGAACACTGAAGCTTTCTTT.

This clone has a single count. The V and J genes are TRBV25-1 and TRBJ2-5; D might be TRBD2 (5 bases). The germline gives CDR1 MGHDK, CDR2 SYGVNS. V shed 7 bases and J shed 3 bases, with 12 bases lying between them. This CDR3 is 13 amino acids long. The CDR3 here is CASNGVDEETQYF. Here the CDR3 DNA reads TGTGCCAGCAACGGGGTGGACGAAGAGACCCAGTACTTC.

V is TRBV27 and J is TRBJ1-2; D remains ambiguous. This CDR3 contains 15 residues. Per germline, CDR1 MNHEY and CDR2 SMNVEV (reference sequence). Trimming left V 0 bases short and J 3 bases short, with 11 bases between. This CDR3 is CASSLSGTAYYGYTF. Written as DNA, the CDR3 is TGTGCCAGCAGTTTATCGGGCACAGCTTACTATGGCTACACCTTC.